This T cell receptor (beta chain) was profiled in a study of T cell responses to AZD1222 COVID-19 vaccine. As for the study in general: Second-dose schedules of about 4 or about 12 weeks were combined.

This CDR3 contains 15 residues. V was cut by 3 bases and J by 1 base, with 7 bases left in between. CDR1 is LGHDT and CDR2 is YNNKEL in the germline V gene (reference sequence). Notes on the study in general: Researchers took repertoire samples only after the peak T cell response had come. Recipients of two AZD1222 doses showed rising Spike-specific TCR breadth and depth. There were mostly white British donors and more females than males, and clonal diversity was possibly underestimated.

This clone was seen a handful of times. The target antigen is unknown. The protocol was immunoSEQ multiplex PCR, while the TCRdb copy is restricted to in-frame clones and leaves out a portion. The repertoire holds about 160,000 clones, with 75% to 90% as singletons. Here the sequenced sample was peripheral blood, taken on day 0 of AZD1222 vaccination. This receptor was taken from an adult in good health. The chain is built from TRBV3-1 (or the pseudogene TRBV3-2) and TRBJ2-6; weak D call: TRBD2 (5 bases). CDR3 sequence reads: CASSQRESGANVLTF. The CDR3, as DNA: TGTGCCAGCAGCCAGAGGGAGTCTGGGGCCAACGTCCTGACTTTC.